This TCR beta chain is drawn from a study of CD8+ T cells in alopecia areata. Treatment specified: oral pan-JAK inhibitor, 5-10 mg twice daily. T lymphocytes (CD4+ and CD8+) were sorted from PBMCs. The V and J ends lost 5 bases and 4 bases respectively, with 8 bases between them. The CDR3 runs to 12 residues. CDR1 is SEHNR and CDR2 is FQNEAQ in the germline V gene (reference sequence). Extraction of RNA preceded its reverse transcription into cDNA, which served as the sequencing template. Libraries were prepared by immunoSEQ multiplex PCR; TCRdb keeps only in-frame clonotypes and omits some of them. The sample carries tens of thousands of clones, just over 45% recorded once. This clone has a handful of counts. Its antigen remains unknown. Study-wide findings and caveats: Links between baseline CD8+ expansion and response need larger treated cohorts. In blood and scalp, many expanded lesional clones persisted during tofacitinib.

This receptor was identified in a human donor with alopecia areata. V is TRBV7-9 and J is TRBJ1-2; D call uncertain. The input for sequencing was CD8+ T cells sorted from blood, taken around week 37, from a patient treated with tofacitinib. The CDR3 loop reads CASSRQIYGYTF. The DNA for the CDR3 is TGTGCCAGCAGCCGCCAGATCTATGGCTACACCTTC.